Listed below are T cell receptor beta chains from one sample, sequenced in a study of beta chain features in type 1 diabetes. The assay was immunoSEQ multiplex PCR, and TCRdb's table has in-frame clones only and misses some. This table has 390,000 or so clones, about 15% appearing once. Input material: naive CD4+ T cells from blood. The receptors stem from a man aged 25-40 years in good health. Each CDR3 is given with its conserved first and last residue. The D gene is left open where the match is weak. Expanded clones get a size class; other rows say once, few or many, or leave the size out.

v_call: TRBV7-2
j_call: TRBJ2-5
clone_size: few
d_call: NA
cdr3_aa: CASSLAGLAQETQYF
cdr3_nt: TGTGCCAGCAGCTTAGCGGGGCTCGCCCAAGAGACCCAGTACTTC

v_call: TRBV6-5
j_call: TRBJ2-1
clone_size: NA
d_call: TRBD2
cdr3_aa: CASSSGSSYNEQFF
cdr3_nt: TGTGCCAGCAGCAGCGGGAGCTCCTACAATGAGCAGTTCTTC

v_call: TRBV7-2
j_call: TRBJ2-5
clone_size: NA
d_call: NA
cdr3_aa: CASSGGPRETQYF
cdr3_nt: TGTGCCAGCAGCGGGGGCCCTCGGGAGACCCAGTACTTC

v_call: TRBV5-4
j_call: TRBJ2-3
clone_size: NA
d_call: NA
cdr3_aa: CASSRAGSPGGDTQYF
cdr3_nt: TGTGCCAGCAGCAGGGCTGGGAGTCCCGGGGGAGATACGCAGTATTTT

v_call: TRBV19
j_call: TRBJ2-3
clone_size: NA
d_call: NA
cdr3_aa: CASSMYRDRTDTQYF
cdr3_nt: TGTGCCAGTAGTATGTACAGGGACCGCACAGATACGCAGTATTTT

v_call: TRBV4-1
j_call: TRBJ2-1
clone_size: once
d_call: NA
cdr3_aa: CASSPPTAVNNEQFF
cdr3_nt: TGCGCCAGCAGCCCCCCTACTGCCGTTAACAATGAGCAGTTCTTC

v_call: TRBV20-1
j_call: TRBJ1-2
clone_size: few
d_call: NA
cdr3_aa: CSARDLDGYTF
cdr3_nt: TGCAGTGCTAGAGATCTAGATGGCTACACCTTC

v_call: TRBV10-3
j_call: TRBJ2-3
clone_size: NA
d_call: TRBD2
cdr3_aa: CAISLAGGTDTQYF
cdr3_nt: TGTGCCATCAGCCTAGCGGGGGGCACAGATACGCAGTATTTT

v_call: TRBV19
j_call: TRBJ2-7
clone_size: NA
d_call: TRBD1
cdr3_aa: CATHGQGYEQYF
cdr3_nt: TGTGCCACCCATGGACAGGGCTACGAGCAGTACTTC

v_call: TRBV25-1
j_call: TRBJ1-6
clone_size: NA
d_call: NA
cdr3_aa: CASSESRGINSPLHF
cdr3_nt: TGTGCCAGCAGTGAATCACGGGGGATCAATTCACCCCTCCACTTT

v_call: TRBV6-6
j_call: TRBJ2-1
clone_size: NA
d_call: NA
cdr3_aa: CASSYSIRGYNEQFF
cdr3_nt: TGTGCCAGCAGTTACTCGATTCGGGGCTACAATGAGCAGTTCTTC

v_call: TRBV5-1
j_call: TRBJ2-5
clone_size: NA
d_call: NA
cdr3_aa: CASSAGSIGETQYF
cdr3_nt: TGCGCCAGCAGCGCGGGGTCGATTGGAGAGACCCAGTACTTC

v_call: TRBV6-5
j_call: TRBJ2-7
clone_size: NA
d_call: NA
cdr3_aa: CASILPTPPYEQYF
cdr3_nt: TGTGCCAGCATTCTTCCTACACCGCCTTACGAGCAGTACTTC

v_call: TRBV29-1
j_call: TRBJ1-1
clone_size: few
d_call: NA
cdr3_aa: CSASGGYTEAFF
cdr3_nt: TGCAGCGCTTCGGGCGGATACACTGAAGCTTTCTTT

v_call: TRBV5-1
j_call: TRBJ2-5
clone_size: NA
d_call: TRBD1
cdr3_aa: CASSLSGGKETQYF
cdr3_nt: TGCGCCAGCAGCTTATCAGGGGGCAAGGAGACCCAGTACTTC

v_call: TRBV5-1
j_call: TRBJ2-3
clone_size: few
d_call: TRBD2
cdr3_aa: CASSRGLANTDTQYF
cdr3_nt: TGCGCCAGCAGCCGGGGACTAGCGAACACAGATACGCAGTATTTT

v_call: TRBV4-3
j_call: TRBJ2-3
clone_size: NA
d_call: TRBD2
cdr3_aa: CASSSLAGGGDTQYF
cdr3_nt: TGCGCCAGCAGCTCACTAGCGGGAGGAGGGGATACGCAGTATTTT

v_call: TRBV29-1
j_call: TRBJ2-4
clone_size: few
d_call: NA
cdr3_aa: CSVELAKNIQYF
cdr3_nt: TGCAGCGTTGAACTAGCCAAAAACATTCAGTACTTC

v_call: TRBV4-3
j_call: TRBJ2-5
clone_size: few
d_call: TRBD2
cdr3_aa: CASSQVASGSVGETQYF
cdr3_nt: TGCGCCAGCAGCCAAGTGGCTAGCGGGAGCGTCGGAGAGACCCAGTACTTC

v_call: TRBV7-8
j_call: TRBJ1-2
clone_size: NA
d_call: TRBD1
cdr3_aa: CASSLRTGENGYTF
cdr3_nt: TGTGCCAGCAGCTTAAGGACAGGGGAGAATGGCTACACCTTC

v_call: TRBV29-1
j_call: TRBJ2-4
clone_size: few
d_call: NA
cdr3_aa: CSVGHDSKNIQYF
cdr3_nt: TGCAGCGTCGGCCACGACTCCAAAAACATTCAGTACTTC

v_call: TRBV27
j_call: TRBJ2-1
clone_size: NA
d_call: TRBD2
cdr3_aa: CASSLSRGAGGINEQFF
cdr3_nt: TGTGCCAGCAGTTTATCCCGCGGCGCGGGAGGGATCAATGAGCAGTTCTTC

v_call: TRBV27
j_call: TRBJ2-3
clone_size: NA
d_call: NA
cdr3_aa: CASSLVGVYTDTQYF
cdr3_nt: TGTGCCAGCAGTTTAGTGGGGGTCTACACAGATACGCAGTATTTT

v_call: TRBV28
j_call: TRBJ2-1
clone_size: NA
d_call: TRBD2
cdr3_aa: CASSLRFWRLAGSSYNEQFF
cdr3_nt: TGTGCCAGCAGTTTAAGGTTCTGGCGACTAGCGGGAAGCTCCTACAATGAGCAGTTCTTC

v_call: TRBV19
j_call: TRBJ2-6
clone_size: NA
d_call: NA
cdr3_aa: CASSLLVPGANVLTF
cdr3_nt: TGTGCCAGTAGTCTCCTCGTCCCTGGGGCCAACGTCCTGACTTTC

v_call: TRBV18
j_call: TRBJ1-2
clone_size: few
d_call: NA
cdr3_aa: CASSPGSYGYTF
cdr3_nt: TGTGCCAGCTCACCCGGTAGCTATGGCTACACCTTC

v_call: TRBV7-2
j_call: TRBJ2-2
clone_size: few
d_call: NA
cdr3_aa: CASTSPPGSLGKGELFF
cdr3_nt: TGTGCCAGCACCAGCCCTCCAGGCTCGTTGGGGAAAGGGGAGCTGTTTTTT

v_call: TRBV6-5
j_call: TRBJ1-2
clone_size: NA
d_call: TRBD1
cdr3_aa: CASRRQGNGGYTF
cdr3_nt: TGTGCCAGCAGACGACAGGGGAATGGTGGCTACACCTTC

v_call: TRBV5-1
j_call: TRBJ2-1
clone_size: few
d_call: NA
cdr3_aa: CASSLAFGNEQFF
cdr3_nt: TGCGCCAGCAGCTTGGCCTTTGGGAATGAGCAGTTCTTC

v_call: TRBV30
j_call: TRBJ1-5
clone_size: NA
d_call: NA
cdr3_aa: CAWSRGATDQPQHF
cdr3_nt: TGTGCCTGGAGCCGGGGCGCCACAGATCAGCCCCAGCATTTT

v_call: TRBV9
j_call: TRBJ1-2
clone_size: NA
d_call: NA
cdr3_aa: CASSVDLQNYGYTF
cdr3_nt: TGTGCCAGCAGCGTAGACTTACAGAACTATGGCTACACCTTC

v_call: TRBV29-1
j_call: TRBJ1-2
clone_size: NA
d_call: TRBD1
cdr3_aa: CSVARTGLNYGYTF
cdr3_nt: TGCAGCGTTGCGAGGACAGGGCTGAACTATGGCTACACCTTC

v_call: TRBV5-1
j_call: TRBJ2-1
clone_size: few
d_call: NA
cdr3_aa: CASSLVGLSGQFF
cdr3_nt: NA

v_call: TRBV5-4
j_call: TRBJ2-7
clone_size: few
d_call: TRBD1
cdr3_aa: CASSSTGVFHEQYF
cdr3_nt: TGTGCCAGCAGCTCGACAGGGGTGTTCCACGAGCAGTACTTC

v_call: TRBV7-2
j_call: TRBJ1-3
clone_size: NA
d_call: NA
cdr3_aa: CASSLGSPGNTIYF
cdr3_nt: TGTGCCAGCAGCTTAGGTTCGCCAGGAAACACCATATATTTT

v_call: TRBV30
j_call: TRBJ1-3
clone_size: NA
d_call: NA
cdr3_aa: CAWRTVGNTIYF
cdr3_nt: TGTGCCTGGAGGACAGTGGGAAACACCATATATTTT

v_call: TRBV7-9
j_call: TRBJ2-3
clone_size: NA
d_call: NA
cdr3_aa: CASSSTSYDTQYF
cdr3_nt: TGTGCCAGCAGCTCCACTAGTTACGATACGCAGTATTTT

v_call: TRBV4-3
j_call: TRBJ2-3
clone_size: NA
d_call: NA
cdr3_aa: CASSQEVSWGWGTDTQYF
cdr3_nt: TGCGCCAGCAGCCAAGAGGTGTCGTGGGGTTGGGGCACAGATACGCAGTATTTT

v_call: TRBV5-1
j_call: TRBJ2-5
clone_size: few
d_call: NA
cdr3_aa: CASSPWPGEGETQYF
cdr3_nt: TGCGCCAGCAGCCCCTGGCCAGGAGAGGGAGAGACCCAGTACTTC

v_call: TRBV2
j_call: TRBJ2-4
clone_size: NA
d_call: NA
cdr3_aa: CASRRGLTNLYF
cdr3_nt: TGTGCCAGCAGGAGGGGACTCACGAATTTGTACTTC

v_call: TRBV11-2
j_call: TRBJ2-5
clone_size: NA
d_call: NA
cdr3_aa: CASSFSGETQYF
cdr3_nt: TGTGCCAGCAGCTTCTCCGGGGAGACCCAGTACTTC

v_call: TRBV6-6
j_call: TRBJ2-1
clone_size: NA
d_call: TRBD2
cdr3_aa: CASRVGTSGNNEQFF
cdr3_nt: TGTGCCAGCAGGGTCGGGACTAGCGGTAACAATGAGCAGTTCTTC

v_call: TRBV10-3
j_call: TRBJ2-6
clone_size: few
d_call: TRBD1
cdr3_aa: CAIRPGQGSGANVLTF
cdr3_nt: TGTGCCATCAGACCGGGACAGGGGTCTGGGGCCAACGTCCTGACTTTC

v_call: TRBV5-1
j_call: TRBJ2-1
clone_size: NA
d_call: TRBD1
cdr3_aa: CASRPGRDRGNNEQFF
cdr3_nt: TGCGCCAGCAGACCCGGGAGGGACAGGGGGAACAATGAGCAGTTCTTC

v_call: TRBV18
j_call: TRBJ2-1
clone_size: many
d_call: TRBD2
cdr3_aa: CASSPLAGSSYNEQFF
cdr3_nt: TGTGCCAGCTCACCACTAGCGGGGAGCTCCTACAATGAGCAGTTCTTC

v_call: TRBV7-2
j_call: TRBJ2-7
clone_size: few
d_call: NA
cdr3_aa: CASSLVGRNLWEEQYF
cdr3_nt: TGTGCCAGCAGCTTAGTAGGGCGGAACCTATGGGAAGAGCAGTACTTC

v_call: TRBV4-3
j_call: TRBJ1-3
clone_size: few
d_call: TRBD1
cdr3_aa: CASSQGSDRGRNTIYF
cdr3_nt: TGCGCCAGCAGCCAAGGATCGGACAGGGGGAGAAACACCATATATTTT